Listed below are T cell receptor beta chains from one sample, sequenced in a study of T-cell memory formation after mild COVID-19. TCRdb redid the calling of the 5' RACE reads with MiXCR, one entry per CDR3 protein. The data contain about 610,000 distinct CDR3 sequences, roughly 17% of them singletons. The material sequenced was PBMCs or a T cell subset sorted from them (not recorded which). These receptors all stem from an adult woman who had mild COVID-19 (a few samples of this study predate the infection). Cell type and time point are not known. CDR3s include the opening cysteine and the closing phenylalanine or tryptophan. The D gene is left open where the match is weak. Size values are once, few and many counts, or a class for expanded clones, and some rows have none.

TRBV4-2	TRBJ2-3	TRBD2	-	TGTGCCAGCAGCCAAGAAGGACTAGCGACAGATACGCAGTATTTT	CASSQEGLATDTQYF
TRBV5-1	TRBJ2-7	-	few	TGCGCCAGCAGCTTGGGTGCGGGTCCCCGTTCCTACGAGCAGTACTTC	CASSLGAGPRSYEQYF
TRBV6-4	TRBJ2-1	-	-	TGTGCCAGCAGTGACTCGACTACCAATGAGCAGTTCTTC	CASSDSTTNEQFF
TRBV5-1	TRBJ2-7	-	few	TGCGCCAGTTGTGCCGGGACCTCGTCCTACGAGCAGTACTTC	CASCAGTSSYEQYF
TRBV6-6	TRBJ1-5	TRBD1	-	TGTGCCAGCAGTGAATCCGGGACAGGAGTTCAGCACCAGCATTTT	CASSESGTGVQHQHF
TRBV5-1	TRBJ2-7	TRBD1	few	TGCGCCAGCAGCTTGGGGGACAGGGACTCCTACGAGCAGTACTTC	CASSLGDRDSYEQYF
TRBV15	TRBJ2-5	-	-	TGTGCCACCAGGGAGGGGAGCCAAGAGACCCAGTACTTC	CATREGSQETQYF
TRBV6-5	TRBJ2-2	-	-	TGTGCCAGCAGTTATGTTCCGAGAAACACCGGGGAGCTGTTTTTT	CASSYVPRNTGELFF
TRBV6-5	TRBJ2-3	-	-	TGTGCCAGCAGTTACTGGGGGCAGGCTAGCACAGATACGCAGTATTTT	CASSYWGQASTDTQYF
TRBV9	TRBJ2-5	-	few	TGTGCCAGCAGCGTAGACGAGGGCCTGGTAGAGACCCAGTACTTC	CASSVDEGLVETQYF
TRBV7-8	TRBJ2-2	-	few	TGTGCCAGCAGCTTACTCTATTCGGGTAACACCGGGGAGCTGTTTTTT	CASSLLYSGNTGELFF
TRBV24-1	TRBJ2-1	-	few	TGTGCCACCAGTGACGAACCCAAACAGCAGTTCTTC	CATSDEPKQQFF
TRBV2	TRBJ2-2	TRBD1	-	TGTGCCAGCACCAGGGCAGGTTACAGGGGGCCCGCTCCCGGGGAGCTGTTTTTT	CASTRAGYRGPAPGELFF
TRBV27	TRBJ1-1	-	-	TGTGCCAGCAGCGACTTTCAAAGGAACACTGAAGCTTTCTTT	CASSDFQRNTEAFF
TRBV7-2	TRBJ1-4	-	few	TGTGCCAGCAGCGGAGAAGGGACACCCGGGCAAAATGAAAAACTGTTTTTT	CASSGEGTPGQNEKLFF
TRBV19	TRBJ2-7	TRBD2	-	TGTGCCAGTAGTACCTCGGGGGGACGGAACTACGAGCAGTACTTC	CASSTSGGRNYEQYF
TRBV9	TRBJ2-1	-	-	TGTGCCAGCAGCGACCCGCCGGGACCTCAGTTCTTC	CASSDPPGPQFF
TRBV27	TRBJ2-7	-	-	TGTGCCAGCAGTTTAATGGACAGTGGGCCCTACGAGCAGTACTTC	CASSLMDSGPYEQYF
TRBV27	TRBJ1-1	TRBD1	few	TGTGCCAGCAGTTTAGGCGGGACAGGTGGGCACACTGAAGCTTTCTTT	CASSLGGTGGHTEAFF
TRBV20-1	TRBJ2-7	-	-	TGCAGTGCTGACGGAGGATGGCAGTACTTC	CSADGGWQYF
TRBV6-5	TRBJ2-5	TRBD2	few	TGTGCCAGCAGTTCCCCTAGCGGGAGGGCGGGGGAGACCCAGTACTTC	CASSSPSGRAGETQYF
TRBV5-1	TRBJ2-1	TRBD1	many	TGCGCCAGCAGCCTAGGACAGGGTGGGGACAATGAGCAGTTCTTC	CASSLGQGGDNEQFF
TRBV30	TRBJ2-6	-	-	TGTGCCTGGTCATCGGGGGCCAACGTCCTGACTTTC	CAWSSGANVLTF
TRBV7-2	TRBJ1-5	TRBD1	-	TGTGCCAGCAGCACACGGACAGGGGGTCAGCCCCAGCATTTT	CASSTRTGGQPQHF
TRBV5-4	TRBJ2-4	TRBD1	few	TGTGCCAGCAGCTTGGAGGGGGCGAACATTCAGTACTTC	CASSLEGANIQYF